This T cell receptor (beta chain) came from a study of post-analysis software for immune sequencing data. General observations from the study: Controls showed lower frequencies than patients for 4 or 5 TRBV segments, and TRBV5-6, TRBV5-1 and TRBV20-1 were among these. A significant reduction in normalized Chao1 diversity was observed in multiple sclerosis patients versus controls.

As to this clonotype: The antigen is unknown.

Tagging with unique molecular identifiers was a feature of the TCR beta cDNA libraries. TCRdb reprocessed the PCR reads via MiXCR and lists one record per CDR3 protein. The sample shows hundreds of thousands of distinct CDR3 sequences, about 40% of them seen only once. Germline trimming cut 2 bases from V and 5 bases from J; bases unmatched to any gene: 12. The germline CDR1 and CDR2 sequences are DFQATT and SNEGSKA (reference sequence). The CDR3 sequence is 16 residues long. This sequence originates from a girl aged 10 to 17 with multiple sclerosis. The sequenced sample consisted of blood. V is TRBV20-1 and J is TRBJ2-5, with 9 positions matching TRBD1. CDR3 nucleotides: TGCAGTGCTAGACCTCCGGACAGGGGTGAAGTGGAGACCCAGTACTTC. Translation: CSARPPDRGEVETQYF.